This TCR beta chain was identified in a study of cytomegalovirus exposure and HLA in healthy donors. Study-level findings and limits: Accurate prediction of HLA-A and HLA-B alleles (for most subjects) was reportedly achieved from TCR beta sequences. Most TCR beta V segments were productive about 87% or about 30% of the time in an earlier analysis.

Donors consisted of healthy bone marrow donors. Donors sampled were nominally healthy, though unrecorded immune exposures were likely. By sample fraction, this clone is medium-sized. Its antigen is still unknown. The PCR was carried out with 60 Vbeta primers and 13 Jbeta primers. Here immunoSEQ multiplex PCR was the method, and the copy in TCRdb shows in-frame clones only, minus some. The repertoire holds 150,000 to 200,000 clones, around 81% seen once, with approximately 2% in the top ten. The sequenced material came from PBMCs. This sequence was found in a woman between 25 and 40 years old in good health and CMV-seropositive.

DNA for the CDR3: TGTGCCTGGAGTTTCCCTGACAGGGCAGATACGCAGTATTTT. It encodes CAWSFPDRADTQYF. The chain carries TRBV30 and TRBJ2-3; the match to TRBD1 covers 7 bases. The CDR3 contains 14 residues. Germline-derived CDR1 and CDR2 are GTSNPN and SVGIG (reference sequence). Unmatched junction bases numbered 6, after V lost 2 bases and J lost 4 bases.